Listed here are 26 T cell receptor beta chains from one sample, sequenced in a study of T cell responses to AZD1222 COVID-19 vaccine. The assay was immunoSEQ multiplex PCR, and TCRdb's table has in-frame clones only and misses some. This sample has fewer than 120,000 clones; around 93% occur once, and the top ten carry about 7.8%. Sequencing was performed on peripheral blood, taken on day 0 of AZD1222 vaccination. The receptors were gathered from an adult in good health.

V usage is TRBV28 and J usage is TRBJ2-5; TRBD1 aligns across 10 bases. V was pared by 8 bases and J by 2 bases, with 5 bases of the junction left unmatched. This CDR3 spans 14 amino acids. From germline, CDR1 is MDHEN and CDR2 SYDVKM. CDR3: CASRTGGTQETQYF. The CDR3 DNA sequence: TGTGCCAGCCGGACAGGGGGGACACAAGAGACCCAGTACTTC.

A word on this clone: One end of the junction is discordant with germline, which a read error may explain. The chain uses TRBV19 and TRBJ1-1, with 12 nucleotides matching TRBD1. Germline V gives CDR1 LNHDA, CDR2 SQIVND (reference sequence). The CDR3 has 19 residues. The CDR3 here is CTSSARLGTGGAQNTEAFF. CDR3 in DNA: TGTACCAGTAGTGCTCGCCTGGGGACAGGGGGCGCACAAAACACTGAAGCTTTCTTT. Full variable domain (remainder filled in from reference TRBV19 and TRBJ1-1): DGGITQSPKYLFRKEGQNVTLSCEQNLNHDAMYWYRQDPGQGLRLIYYSQIVNDFQKGDIAEGYSVSREKKESFPLTVTSAQKNPTAFYLCTSSARLGTGGAQNTEAFFGQGTRLTVV.

J is TRBJ2-7 and V is TRBV5-6; 7 bases align to TRBD2. V shed 4 bases and J 2 bases; nucleotides not matched to a gene: 6. CDR3 length equals 14 residues. CDR1 SGHDT and CDR2 YYEEEE come from the germline V gene. The chain's CDR3 is CASSLAGETYEQYF. In nucleotides, the CDR3 is TGTGCCAGCAGCCTGGCGGGGGAGACCTACGAGCAGTACTTC.

This clone was counted a few times. This rearrangement joins TRBV2 to TRBJ1-5; D remains unclear. The germline V and J ends were trimmed by 8 bases and 0 bases, with 14 bases remaining between them. The germline V gene has CDR1 SNHLY and CDR2 FYNNEI. The CDR3 covers 15 residues. CDR3 in DNA: TGTGCCAGCCGACCGGGAGGTATTAGCAATCAGCCCCAGCATTTT. Translation gives CASRPGGISNQPQHF.

The chain combines TRBV6-5 with TRBJ1-2; tentative D call: TRBD1 (5 bases). With 10 bases removed from V and 4 bases from J, the gap between germline ends came to 10 bases. The CDR3 is 11 amino acids. CDR1 is MNHEY, CDR2 SVGAGI, per germline. CDR3 coding DNA: TGTGCCACTCGACAGAGCTATGGCTACACCTTC. Amino acids: CATRQSYGYTF.

CDR3 in amino acids: CASSVTAGNAYEQYF. DNA of the CDR3: TGTGCCAGCAGCGTAACTGCAGGGAATGCCTACGAGCAGTACTTC. The rearrangement uses TRBV9 and TRBJ2-7; the D gene is possibly TRBD1 (5 bases). The CDR3 runs to 15 residues. The V gene's germline CDR1 is SGDLS and CDR2 YYNGEE. The V end lost 1 base, the J end lost 2 bases, and 13 bases lay between the germline ends.

V is TRBV3-1 (or the pseudogene TRBV3-2) and J is TRBJ1-2; TRBD1 aligns across 7 bases. Germline V CDR1 and CDR2: LGHDT, YNNKEL (reference sequence). This CDR3 spans 15 amino acids. Trimming took 2 bases from V and 2 from J; bases not matched to a gene: 5. The CDR3 here is CASSQSEGANYGYTF. CDR3 nucleotide sequence: TGTGCCAGCAGCCAATCCGAGGGGGCGAACTATGGCTACACCTTC.

This chain joins TRBV6-5 and TRBJ1-2; D unclear. The germline gives CDR1 MNHEY, CDR2 SVGAGI. This CDR3 contains 15 residues. With 7 bases removed from V and 2 bases from J, the gap between germline ends came to 17 bases. The CDR3 spells CASIPAAGANYGYTF. As DNA, the CDR3 is TGTGCCAGCATCCCCGCGGCAGGAGCAAACTATGGCTACACCTTC.

CDR3 nucleotides: TGTGCCAGCAGTTCCCCCAGCCTAGAGACCCAGTACTTC. It specifies CASSSPSLETQYF. V gene TRBV28 combines with J gene TRBJ2-5; D is unresolved. Germline V gene sequence: CDR1 MDHEN, CDR2 SYDVKM. Trimming stripped 4 bases from V and 4 bases from J, with 10 bases between. This CDR3 contains 13 residues.

CDR3 sequence: CASSSPSPGHEAFF. Written as DNA, the CDR3 is TGTGCCAGCAGCTCCCCAAGCCCCGGGCATGAAGCTTTCTTT. V is TRBV6-5 and J is TRBJ1-1; no clear D. The V and J ends lost 6 bases and 7 bases respectively, with 18 bases between them. The germline gives CDR1 MNHEY, CDR2 SVGAGI. The CDR3 totals 14 residues.

This sequence joins TRBV14 and TRBJ2-5; D ambiguous. The V end lost 2 bases, the J end lost 5 bases, and 6 bases lay between the germline ends. The CDR3 is made up of 12 amino acids. CDR1 and CDR2 (germline): SGHDN, FVKESK. The CDR3 region has the DNA TGTGCCAGCAGCCAAAAGTCGGAGACCCAGTACTTC. This sequence encodes CASSQKSETQYF.

This clone was detected only once. V usage is TRBV7-9 and J usage is TRBJ2-7; the match to TRBD2 covers 13 bases. Germline V lookup: CDR1 SEHNR, CDR2 FQNEAQ (reference sequence). The CDR3 has 15 amino acids. Trimming took 6 bases from V and 3 from J; bases not matched to a gene: 5. The CDR3 is CASRPGTSGVYEQYF. The CDR3 region has the DNA TGTGCCAGCAGACCCGGGACTAGCGGGGTCTACGAGCAGTACTTC.

The genes are TRBV30 and TRBJ2-2; D possibly corresponds to TRBD1 (6 bases). The V end lost 0 bases, the J end lost 2 bases, and 13 bases lay between the germline ends. The CDR3 runs 16 residues. CDR1 and CDR2 from the germline V gene are GTSNPN and SVGIG (reference sequence). The CDR3 bases are TGTGCCTGGAGTGTACTGTCGGGACAAAACACCGGGGAGCTGTTTTTT. Protein product: CAWSVLSGQNTGELFF.

This sequence joins TRBV19 and TRBJ1-2; no definite D call. V was shortened by 2 bases and J by 4 bases, with 8 bases between the two germline ends. The CDR3 totals 13 residues. Germline CDR1 reads LNHDA; CDR2 reads SQIVND (reference sequence). The CDR3 loop is CASSITTAYGYTF. The CDR3 DNA follows: TGTGCCAGTAGTATAACGACGGCCTATGGCTACACCTTC.

V usage is TRBV10-1 and J usage is TRBJ1-2; TRBD1 matches 8 bases. CDR3 length equals 14 residues. Germline CDR1 is WNHNN and CDR2 is SYGVQD (reference sequence). Trimming removed 4 bases from V and 4 bases from J; junction bases left unmatched: 5. The CDR3 nucleotides are TGCGCCAGCAGTGCAGACAGGGGTCCCTATGGCTACACCTTC. Protein product: CASSADRGPYGYTF.

The chain links TRBV5-1 to TRBJ1-2; TRBD1 matches at 7 bases. Trimming removed 3 bases from V and 4 bases from J; junction bases left unmatched: 12. Germline V gene data show CDR1 as SGHRS and CDR2 as YFSETQ. The CDR3 runs to 16 residues. The CDR3 DNA is TGCGCCAGCAGCTCAATCACCGGGACAGCACTCTATGGCTACACCTTC. Translated: CASSSITGTALYGYTF.

The sample holds one count of this clone. The chain recombines TRBV7-8 with TRBJ1-1, with a possible D match to TRBD1 (6 bases). The CDR3 contains 16 residues. Germline V gene sequence: CDR1 SGHVS, CDR2 FQNEAQ. The germline V and J ends were trimmed by 5 bases and 2 bases, with 18 bases remaining between them. CDR3 sequence reads: CASSQLLDSPNTEAFF. Here the CDR3 DNA reads TGTGCCAGCAGCCAACTATTGGACAGCCCTAACACTGAAGCTTTCTTT. The variable domain in full, completed from reference TRBV7-8 and TRBJ1-1, reads GAGVSQSPRYKVAKRGQDVALRCDPISGHVSLFWYQQALGQGPEFLTYFQNEAQLDKSGLPSDRFFAERPEGSVSTLKIQRTQQEDSAVYLCASSQLLDSPNTEAFFGQGTRLTVV.

A single count supports this clone. The rearrangement links TRBV29-1 to TRBJ2-1; tentatively, D is TRBD1 (5 bases). V gave up 6 bases and J gave up 4 bases, with 13 bases separating them. In germline, CDR1 is SQVTM, CDR2 ANQGSEA. The CDR3 covers 13 residues. The CDR3 region is CSVLSTAYNEQFF. The DNA of the CDR3 is TGCAGCGTCCTCTCGACAGCTTACAATGAGCAGTTCTTC.

The CDR3 region is CASSLAGDFSPLHF. CDR3 DNA sequence: TGTGCCAGCAGTTTGGCAGGGGACTTTAGCCCCCTCCACTTT. The chain combines TRBV27 with TRBJ1-6; possible D gene TRBD1, 6 bases. Germline V lookup: CDR1 MNHEY, CDR2 SMNVEV (reference sequence). The length of the CDR3 is 14 residues. The V gene lost 3 bases and the J gene lost 13 bases, with 16 bases spanning the gap.

The chain recombines TRBV11-3 with TRBJ2-7, with 7 nucleotides matching TRBD2. V shed 8 bases and J 4 bases; nucleotides not matched to a gene: 14. The CDR3 is 15 residues long. The germline V gene encodes CDR1 SGHNT and CDR2 YENEEA. Here the CDR3 DNA reads TGTGCCAGCCGCGAGCGGGACTACCAGGCGTACGAGCAGTACTTC. Its translation: CASRERDYQAYEQYF. Complete variable domain (other parts from reference TRBV11-3 and TRBJ2-7): EAGVVQSPRYKIIEKKQPVAFWCNPISGHNTLYWYLQNLGQGPELLIRYENEEAVDDSQLPKDRFSAERLKGVDSTLKIQPAELGDSAVYLCASRERDYQAYEQYFGPGTRLTVT.

The rearrangement uses TRBV18 and TRBJ1-4, with D unclear. Per the germline V gene, CDR1 is KGHSH and CDR2 is LQKENI. Trimming stripped 4 bases from V and 8 bases from J, with 11 bases between. This CDR3 comprises 13 residues. The CDR3 reads CASSRSSEEKLFF. CDR3 bases: TGTGCCAGCTCACGCTCCTCGGAAGAAAAACTGTTTTTT.

This chain uses TRBV3-1 (or the pseudogene TRBV3-2) with TRBJ1-6, with no clear D. Germline V gene sequence: CDR1 LGHDT, CDR2 YNNKEL (reference sequence). V was cut by 1 base and J by 2 bases, with 12 bases left in between. The CDR3 length is 17 residues. CDR3 protein: CASSQGSAGAYNSPLHF. The CDR3 coding sequence is TGTGCCAGCAGCCAAGGGTCCGCGGGTGCCTATAATTCACCCCTCCACTTT.

This chain uses TRBV10-1 with TRBJ1-1, with 8 positions matching TRBD1. The CDR3 spans 16 residues. Germline trimming cut 3 bases from V and 2 bases from J; bases unmatched to any gene: 8. Germline V gene data show CDR1 as WNHNN and CDR2 as SYGVQD (reference sequence). CDR3 nucleotides: TGCGCCAGCAGTGATTCCAGGGGGCTAGATAACACTGAAGCTTTCTTT. Protein: CASSDSRGLDNTEAFF.

V usage is TRBV30 and J usage is TRBJ2-2; no clear D. This CDR3 comprises 12 residues. The germline CDR1 and CDR2 sequences are GTSNPN and SVGIG (reference sequence). Trimming shortened V by 2 bases and J by 6 bases, and 7 bases separated the two germline ends. The CDR3 nucleotides read TGTGCCTGGAGTATGGACCCCGGGGAGCTGTTTTTT. Protein product: CAWSMDPGELFF.

The chain is built from TRBV5-4 and TRBJ2-2; no reliable D call. The CDR3 length is 13 residues. Germline values: CDR1 SGHNT, CDR2 YYREEE (reference sequence). Trimming took 0 bases from V and 8 from J, leaving 8 bases between them. Written as DNA, the CDR3 is TGTGCCAGCAGCTTGGACGCGGCGGGGGAGCTGTTTTTT. Protein sequence: CASSLDAAGELFF. The full variable domain, rest sourced from reference TRBV5-4 and TRBJ2-2, is ETGVTQSPTHLIKTRGQQVTLRCSSQSGHNTVSWYQQALGQGPQFIFQYYREEENGRGNFPPRFSGLQFPNYSSELNVNALELDDSALYLCASSLDAAGELFFGEGSRLTVL.

The chain has TRBV7-9 and TRBJ1-5; weak D call: TRBD1 (5 bases). Germline CDR1 SEHNR, CDR2 FQNEAQ (reference sequence). V dropped 4 bases and J dropped 4 bases, with 5 bases sitting between them. This CDR3 comprises 12 residues. The chain's CDR3 is CASSWGNQPQHF. DNA of the CDR3: TGTGCCAGCAGCTGGGGGAATCAGCCCCAGCATTTT.